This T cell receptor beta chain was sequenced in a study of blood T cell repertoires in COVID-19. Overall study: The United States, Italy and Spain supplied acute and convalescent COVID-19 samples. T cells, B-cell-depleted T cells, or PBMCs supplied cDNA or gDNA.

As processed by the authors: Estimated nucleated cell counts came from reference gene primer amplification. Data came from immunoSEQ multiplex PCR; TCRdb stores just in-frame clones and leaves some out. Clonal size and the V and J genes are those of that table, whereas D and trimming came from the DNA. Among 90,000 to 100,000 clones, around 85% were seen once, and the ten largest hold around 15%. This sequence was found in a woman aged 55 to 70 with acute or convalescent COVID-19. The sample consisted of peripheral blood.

CDR3 sequence (DNA): TGTGCCAGCAGCGTAGGGGGACACATCACAGATACGCAGTATTTT. Translating gives CASSVGGHITDTQYF. This sequence joins TRBV9 and TRBJ2-3, with a weak D call TRBD1 (6 bases). CDR1 and CDR2 from the germline V gene are SGDLS and YYNGEE. The CDR3 is made up of 15 amino acids. Trimming stripped 0 bases from V and 2 bases from J, with 10 bases between. Full variable domain (rest looked up from reference TRBV9 and TRBJ2-3): DSGVTQTPKHLITATGQRVTLRCSPRSGDLSVYWYQQSLDQGLQFLIQYYNGEERAKGNILERFSAQQFPDLHSELNLSSLELGDSALYFCASSVGGHITDTQYFGPGTRLTVL.